The 19 T cell receptor beta chains reported below all come from one sample, sequenced in a study of T cells in Graves' hyperthyroidism and ophthalmopathy. The source material, RNA transcripts, was used to amplify TCR beta CDR3 regions. HTBI primers were used for first-round RT-PCR of the TCR CDR3. TCRdb re-called the multiplex PCR reads through MiXCR, storing one row per CDR3 protein. There are over 300,000 distinct CDR3 sequences in the sample; about 15% occur only once, and 8% to 13% lies in the top ten. Sequences were obtained from blood. These receptor sequences come from a woman between 55 and 75 years old with Graves' hyperthyroidism.

This clonotype turned up a few times. CDR3 sequence: CASSFSETGFSGNTIYF. The CDR3, as DNA: TGTGCCAGCAGTTTCTCTGAAACAGGATTCTCTGGAAACACCATATATTTT. V gene TRBV6-5 combines with J gene TRBJ1-3; perhaps TRBD1 as D (5 bases). Between the trimmed V and J ends, which lost 4 bases and 0 bases, there was a span of 16 bases. Per the germline V gene, CDR1 is MNHEY and CDR2 is SVGAGI. The CDR3 length is 17 residues.

Details on this clonotype: This CDR3 fails to terminate in the conserved phenylalanine or tryptophan, so it likely reflects a read error. The chain is built from TRBV27 and TRBJ2-3; 9 bases fit TRBD1. Trimming cost V 6 bases and J 2 bases; bases outside gene matches: 12. CDR3 length equals 17 residues. The germline V gene has CDR1 MNHEY and CDR2 SMNVEV (reference sequence). The CDR3 reads CASSTYTGGAPTDTQYL. The CDR3 coding sequence is TGTGCCAGCAGCACCTACACAGGGGGCGCCCCCACAGATACGCAGTATCTT.

This sequence joins TRBV20-1 and TRBJ2-3, with 12 bases fitting TRBD2. CDR3 size: 23 residues. V was clipped by 4 bases and J by 0 bases; unmatched bases: 26. The V gene's germline CDR1 is DFQATT and CDR2 SNEGSKA (reference sequence). CDR3 nucleotides: TGCAGTGCTACCCCTACCGGTATGACTAGCGGGAGTAGAGGAGCCCCAAGCACAGATACGCAGTATTTT. This gives the protein CSATPTGMTSGSRGAPSTDTQYF.

This clonotype was observed many times. The rearrangement uses TRBV7-9 and TRBJ2-7, with 9 bases identical to TRBD2. CDR1 SEHNR and CDR2 FQNEAQ come from the germline V gene (reference sequence). Germline trimming cut 7 bases from V and 2 bases from J; bases unmatched to any gene: 6. CDR3 length: 14 residues. The CDR3 DNA reads as TGTGCCAGCACCTCCGGGACTAGCCCCTACGAGCAGTACTTC. This codes for CASTSGTSPYEQYF.

There are a few counts of this clonotype. This chain uses TRBV4-1 with TRBJ1-6, with 8 nucleotides matching TRBD1. The CDR3 has 15 residues. In germline, CDR1 is MGHRA, CDR2 YSYEKL. Trimming cost V 2 bases and J 5 bases; bases outside gene matches: 2. DNA of the CDR3: TGCGCCAGCAGCCAAAGGGGACAGGATAATTCACCCCTCCACTTT. Encoded protein: CASSQRGQDNSPLHF.

In this sample, this clonotype turned up many times. The rearrangement joins TRBV7-9 to TRBJ2-3; the match to TRBD2 covers 11 bases. This CDR3 region has 16 residues. Germline CDR1 is SEHNR and CDR2 is FQNEAQ (reference sequence). The trim removed 5 bases at V and 4 bases at J, leaving 8 bases unmatched. CDR3 DNA: TGTGCCAGCAGCATTCTTAGCGGGAGGGCGCCAGATACGCAGTATTTT. It yields the protein CASSILSGRAPDTQYF.

The chain uses TRBV28 and TRBJ2-3; 7 bases line up with TRBD2. Germline lookup yields CDR1 MDHEN and CDR2 SYDVKM. This CDR3 has 17 residues. With V trimmed by 6 bases and J by 3 bases, 15 bases remained unmatched. The DNA of the CDR3 is TGTGCCAGCAGCCCCCCTTTGGGCGGGAGAGGAACAGATACGCAGTATTTT. This sequence encodes CASSPPLGGRGTDTQYF.

This clonotype appeared many times. V is TRBV6-5 and J is TRBJ2-7; 7 bases line up with TRBD1. V dropped 0 bases and J dropped 8; count of bases not matched to a gene: 13. Germline V gives CDR1 MNHEY, CDR2 SVGAGI. The CDR3 covers 16 residues. CDR3 in amino acids: CASSYSPPRQGVKQYF. CDR3 bases: TGTGCCAGCAGTTACTCGCCCCCTCGACAGGGTGTGAAGCAGTACTTC.

The sample holds a few counts of this clonotype. The chain has TRBV7-9 and TRBJ1-3; D remains ambiguous. Germline V gene lookup returns CDR1 SEHNR and CDR2 FQNEAQ (reference sequence). Deletions cut 7 bases from V and 2 bases from J, with 21 bases between. The CDR3 is made up of 17 amino acids. CDR3 protein: CASTPSLGGRPGNTIYF. The CDR3 DNA reads as TGTGCCAGCACCCCCTCCCTTGGCGGACGCCCTGGAAACACCATATATTTT.

In its sample, this clonotype was seen many times. The chain combines TRBV27 with TRBJ1-1; no clear D. Trimming pared 1 base from V and 1 base from J, leaving 10 bases between. Germline values: CDR1 MNHEY, CDR2 SMNVEV (reference sequence). The CDR3 is 15 residues long. As DNA, the CDR3 is TGTGCCAGCAGTTTATATGGATACGCGAACACTGAAGCTTTCTTT. The encoded protein is CASSLYGYANTEAFF.

This chain links TRBV10-3 with TRBJ2-2; D perhaps matches TRBD1 (6 bases). The CDR3 totals 14 residues. The germline V gene has CDR1 ENHRY and CDR2 SYGVKD. Trimming cost V 6 bases and J 0 bases, with 8 bases left between them. The CDR3 DNA follows: TGTGCCATCAGACAGGGATCGAACACCGGGGAGCTGTTTTTT. The encoded protein is CAIRQGSNTGELFF.

This chain links TRBV20-1 with TRBJ1-2; 10 bases line up with TRBD1. Trimming took 4 bases from V and 4 from J; bases not matched to a gene: 6. Germline values: CDR1 DFQATT, CDR2 SNEGSKA (reference sequence). CDR3 length equals 14 residues. The CDR3 region is CSAKGTGVFYGYTF. The DNA of the CDR3 is TGCAGTGCTAAAGGGACAGGGGTCTTCTATGGCTACACCTTC.

The V call is TRBV7-2, the J call TRBJ1-1, with D possibly being TRBD1 (6 bases). V shed 6 bases and J shed 1 base, with 12 bases lying between them. The CDR3 is 14 amino acids. From germline, CDR1 is SGHTA and CDR2 FQGNSA. This CDR3 is CASSQDRKNTEAFF. In DNA, the CDR3 is TGTGCCAGCAGTCAGGACAGAAAGAACACTGAAGCTTTCTTT.

There are many counts of this clonotype. The V gene is TRBV7-8, the J gene TRBJ2-7, with a tentative D call TRBD2 (5 bases). Trimming removed 1 base from V and 1 base from J, with 11 bases in between. CDR3 size: 15 residues. Per the germline V gene, CDR1 is SGHVS and CDR2 is FQNEAQ. CDR3 sequence (DNA): TGTGCCAGCAGCTTAGATGGCGGGCTTTCCTACGAGCAGTACTTC. Its translation: CASSLDGGLSYEQYF.

This clonotype was found many times. The CDR3 DNA follows: TGTGCCTGGAGTCGTGGCACAGGGGGCGCGAGCTATGGCTACACCTTC. It is translated as CAWSRGTGGASYGYTF. The chain couples TRBV30 to TRBJ1-2; 9 positions match TRBD1. Looked up from germline, CDR1 is GTSNPN and CDR2 is SVGIG (reference sequence). The CDR3 totals 16 residues. Trimming cost V 2 bases and J 4 bases; bases outside gene matches: 11.

This clonotype was detected ten times or more. The rearrangement links TRBV6-1 to TRBJ1-2; D remains unclear. The CDR3 is made up of 13 amino acids. Germline V gene sequence: CDR1 MNHNS, CDR2 SASEGT. V lost 7 bases and J 2 bases, leaving 11 bases between the germline ends. The CDR3 DNA reads as TGTGCCAGCATGGACGGGATCAACTATGGCTACACCTTC. It encodes CASMDGINYGYTF.

The chain joins TRBV5-1 to TRBJ2-7, with D possibly TRBD2 on 6 matching bases. The DNA end is more similar to TRBJ2-1, so the J call may be wrong. CDR1 SGHRS and CDR2 YFSETQ come from the germline V gene. The CDR3 extends over 13 amino acids. CDR3 amino acids: CASSLTGDYEQFF. CDR3 DNA sequence: TGCGCCAGCAGCTTGACGGGAGATTACGAGCAGTTCTTC.

This clonotype was observed at least ten times. The rearrangement joins TRBV7-2 to TRBJ2-1; no firm D call. The CDR3 is made up of 11 amino acids. Per germline, CDR1 SGHTA and CDR2 FQGNSA. V was shortened by 5 bases and J by 8 bases, with 7 bases between the two germline ends. CDR3 region: CASSPHYEQFF. The DNA of the CDR3 is TGTGCCAGCAGCCCCCACTATGAGCAGTTCTTC.

This sequence joins TRBV11-2 and TRBJ2-7; 8 positions match TRBD2. The CDR3 contains 14 residues. CDR1 is SGHAT and CDR2 is FQNNGV in the germline V gene. The V segment lost 3 bases and the J segment 6 bases; nucleotides outside the gene matches: 7. DNA of the CDR3: TGTGCCAGCAGCTTTTCGGGAGGGGGGGGCGAGCAGTACTTC. Translation gives CASSFSGGGGEQYF.